This T cell receptor beta chain came from a study of blood T cell repertoires in COVID-19. At the level of the study: Italy, Spain and the United States were the sources of the convalescent and acute COVID-19 samples. T cells, B-cell-depleted T cells, or PBMCs provided the cDNA or gDNA that served as material.

Clones were sequenced by immunoSEQ multiplex PCR, and TCRdb holds only the in-frame ones, with some missing. The sample comprises about 150,000 clones, about 90% of which are singletons, and around 0.55% rests with the top ten. This CDR3 has 13 amino acids. With V trimmed by 3 bases and J by 6 bases, 3 bases remained unmatched. CDR1 and CDR2 (germline): KGHSH, LQKENI. Material: peripheral blood. The V and J genes are TRBV18 and TRBJ1-2, with TRBD1 identical over 8 bases. This receptor was identified in a man in his fifties or sixties with acute or convalescent COVID-19. The CDR3 spells CASSPTGEDGYTF. CDR3 in DNA: TGTGCCAGCTCACCGACAGGGGAAGATGGCTACACCTTC. Drawing the rest from reference TRBV18 and TRBJ1-2, the complete variable domain is NAGVMQNPRHLVRRRGQEARLRCSPMKGHSHVYWYRQLPEEGLKFMVYLQKENIIDESGMPKERFSAEFPKEGPSILRIQQVVRGDSAAYFCASSPTGEDGYTFGSGTRLTVV.